This T cell receptor (beta chain) was obtained from a study of T-cell memory formation after mild COVID-19. TCRdb ran MiXCR on the 5' RACE reads and lists one entry per CDR3 protein. The data hold about 560,000 distinct CDR3 sequences, with 15% to 20% observed a single time. V was cut by 5 bases and J by 2 bases, with 14 bases left in between. Germline V gene sequence: CDR1 SGHRS, CDR2 YFSETQ. This CDR3 comprises 15 residues. The chain carries TRBV5-1 and TRBJ2-1; maybe TRBD2 (6 bases). What was sequenced was PBMCs or a T cell subset sorted from them (not recorded which). This sequence originates from an adult woman who had mild COVID-19 (a few samples of this study predate the infection). Cell type and time point are not known. In DNA, the CDR3 is TGCGCCAGCAGTCCCGAGTGGGGGGCCTACAATGAGCAGTTCTTC. Translation gives CASSPEWGAYNEQFF.